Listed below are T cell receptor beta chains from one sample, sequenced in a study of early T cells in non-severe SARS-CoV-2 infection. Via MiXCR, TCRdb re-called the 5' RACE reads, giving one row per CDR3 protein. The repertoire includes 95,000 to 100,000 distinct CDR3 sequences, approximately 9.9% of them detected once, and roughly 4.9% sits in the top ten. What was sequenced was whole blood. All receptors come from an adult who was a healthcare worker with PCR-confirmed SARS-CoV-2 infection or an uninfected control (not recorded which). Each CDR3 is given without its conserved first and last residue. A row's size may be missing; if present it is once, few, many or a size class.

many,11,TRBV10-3,AISERGRETQY
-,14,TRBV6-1,ASSEPYRTAVTEAF
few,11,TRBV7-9,ASSSEGPYEQY
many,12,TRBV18,ASSPPTGRAEQY
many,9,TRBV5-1,ASSHGAAAF
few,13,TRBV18,ASSRGLAPTDEQF
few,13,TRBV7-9,ASSLGPMTSDEQF
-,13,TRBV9,ASSVSGTGAYEQY
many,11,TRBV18,ASSPGLGTEAF
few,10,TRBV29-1,SVLLAGNEQF
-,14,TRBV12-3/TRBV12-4,ASSTGRGQGASEAF
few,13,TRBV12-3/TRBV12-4,ASSQDGHSGNTIY
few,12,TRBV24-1,ATSDNLPQETQY
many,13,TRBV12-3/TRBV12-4,ASTKRQLNTGELF
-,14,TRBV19,ASSPRIWSPSYEQY
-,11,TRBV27,AALDLARHEQF
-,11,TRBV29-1,SVEGTGGEKLF
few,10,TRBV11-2,ASSLTNSPLH
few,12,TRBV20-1,SAREVIGVYEQY
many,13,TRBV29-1,SVEGGRESSYEQY
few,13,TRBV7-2,ASSLTGTGNTEAF